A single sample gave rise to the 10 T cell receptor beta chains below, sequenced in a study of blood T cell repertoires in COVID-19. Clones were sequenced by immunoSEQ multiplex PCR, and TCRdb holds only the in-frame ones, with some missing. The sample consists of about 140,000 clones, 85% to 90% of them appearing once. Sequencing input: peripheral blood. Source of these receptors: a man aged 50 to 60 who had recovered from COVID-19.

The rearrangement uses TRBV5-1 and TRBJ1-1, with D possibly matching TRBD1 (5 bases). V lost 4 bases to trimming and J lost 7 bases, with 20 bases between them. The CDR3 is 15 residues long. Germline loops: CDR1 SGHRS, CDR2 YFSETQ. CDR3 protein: CASSSQEAGRGEAFF. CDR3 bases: TGCGCCAGCAGCAGCCAAGAGGCCGGGAGGGGTGAAGCTTTCTTT.

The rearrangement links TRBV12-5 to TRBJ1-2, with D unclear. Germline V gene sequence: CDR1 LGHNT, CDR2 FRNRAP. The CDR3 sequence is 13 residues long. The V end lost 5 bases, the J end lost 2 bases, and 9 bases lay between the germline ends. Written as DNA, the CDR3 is TGTGCTAGTGGTGCCGACTGGAACTATGGCTACACCTTC. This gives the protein CASGADWNYGYTF.

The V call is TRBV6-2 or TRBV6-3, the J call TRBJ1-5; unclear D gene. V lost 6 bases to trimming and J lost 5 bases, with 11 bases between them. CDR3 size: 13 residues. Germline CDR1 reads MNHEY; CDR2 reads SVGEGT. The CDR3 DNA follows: TGTGCCAGCAGCACGGAGATTCATCAGCCCCAGCATTTT. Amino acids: CASSTEIHQPQHF.

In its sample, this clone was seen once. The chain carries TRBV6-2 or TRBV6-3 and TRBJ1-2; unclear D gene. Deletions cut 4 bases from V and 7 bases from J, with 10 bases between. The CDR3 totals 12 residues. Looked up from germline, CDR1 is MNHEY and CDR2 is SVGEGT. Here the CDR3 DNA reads TGTGCCAGCAGTTTACGACTTATTGGCTACACCTTC. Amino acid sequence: CASSLRLIGYTF.

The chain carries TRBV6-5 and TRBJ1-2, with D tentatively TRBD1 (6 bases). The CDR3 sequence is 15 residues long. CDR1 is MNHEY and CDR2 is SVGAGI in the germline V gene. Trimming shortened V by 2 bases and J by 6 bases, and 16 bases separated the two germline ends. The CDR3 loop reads CASSYRNSGQHGYTF. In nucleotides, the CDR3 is TGTGCCAGCAGTTACCGAAATTCTGGACAGCATGGCTACACCTTC.

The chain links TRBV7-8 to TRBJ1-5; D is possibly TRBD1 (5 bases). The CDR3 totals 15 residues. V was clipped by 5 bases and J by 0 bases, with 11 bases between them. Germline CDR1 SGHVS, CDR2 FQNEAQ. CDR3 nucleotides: TGTGCCAGCAGCGCGGGGGGTTATAGCAATCAGCCCCAGCATTTT. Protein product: CASSAGGYSNQPQHF.

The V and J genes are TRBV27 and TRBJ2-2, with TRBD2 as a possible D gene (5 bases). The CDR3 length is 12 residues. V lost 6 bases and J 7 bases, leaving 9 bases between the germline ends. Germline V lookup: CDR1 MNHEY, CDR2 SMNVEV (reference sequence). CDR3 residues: CASSGVGGELFF. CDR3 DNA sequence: TGTGCCAGCAGCGGGGTGGGCGGGGAGCTGTTTTTT.

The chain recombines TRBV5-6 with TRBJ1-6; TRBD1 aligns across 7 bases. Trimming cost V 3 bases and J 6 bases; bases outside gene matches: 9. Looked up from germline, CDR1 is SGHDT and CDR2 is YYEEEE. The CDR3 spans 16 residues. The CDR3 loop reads CASSSHQGVGNSPLHF. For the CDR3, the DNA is TGTGCCAGCAGCTCACATCAGGGGGTAGGTAATTCACCCCTCCACTTT.

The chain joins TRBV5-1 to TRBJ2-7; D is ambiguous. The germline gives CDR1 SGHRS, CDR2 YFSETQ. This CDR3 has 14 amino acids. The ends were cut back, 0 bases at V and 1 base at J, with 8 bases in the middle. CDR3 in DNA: TGCGCCAGCAGCTTGGCTCCGGGTTCCTACGAGCAGTACTTC. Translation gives CASSLAPGSYEQYF. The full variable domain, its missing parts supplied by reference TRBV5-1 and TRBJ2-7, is KAGVTQTPRYLIKTRGQQVTLSCSPISGHRSVSWYQQTPGQGLQFLFEYFSETQRNKGNFPGRFSGRQFSNSRSEMNVSTLELGDSALYLCASSLAPGSYEQYFGPGTRLTVT.

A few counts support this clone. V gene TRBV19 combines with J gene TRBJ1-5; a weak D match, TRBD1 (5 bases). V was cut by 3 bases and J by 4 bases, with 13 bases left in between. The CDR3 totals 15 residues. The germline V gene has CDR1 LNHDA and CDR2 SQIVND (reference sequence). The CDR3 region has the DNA TGTGCCAGTAGTATCCAAGGGCAGGGTAATCAGCCCCAGCATTTT. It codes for CASSIQGQGNQPQHF.